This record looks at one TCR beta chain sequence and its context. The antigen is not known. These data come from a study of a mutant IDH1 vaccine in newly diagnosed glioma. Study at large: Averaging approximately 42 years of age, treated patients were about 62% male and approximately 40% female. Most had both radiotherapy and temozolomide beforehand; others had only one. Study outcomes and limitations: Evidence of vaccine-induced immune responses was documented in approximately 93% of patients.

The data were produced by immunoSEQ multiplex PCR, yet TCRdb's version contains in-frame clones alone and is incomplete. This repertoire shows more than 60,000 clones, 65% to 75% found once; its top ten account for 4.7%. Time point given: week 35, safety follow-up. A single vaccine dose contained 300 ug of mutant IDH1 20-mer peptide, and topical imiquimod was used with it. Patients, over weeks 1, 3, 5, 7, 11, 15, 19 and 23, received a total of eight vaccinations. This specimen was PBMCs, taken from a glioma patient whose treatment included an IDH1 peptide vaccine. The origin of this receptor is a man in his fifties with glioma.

CDR3 region: CASSPPTVTDTQYF. DNA for the CDR3: TGTGCCAGCAGCCCACCGACAGTCACAGATACGCAGTATTTT. This chain connects TRBV7-9 to TRBJ2-3; a possible D gene is TRBD1 (5 bases). Germline loops: CDR1 SEHNR, CDR2 FQNEAQ (reference sequence). This CDR3 region has 14 residues. Trimming shortened V by 5 bases and J by 2 bases, and 11 bases separated the two germline ends.